The 22 T cell receptor beta chains given below trace back to one sample, sequenced in a study of OX40 agonist ivuxolimab in advanced cancers. TCRdb's copy holds only in-frame clones and misses some; the assay was immunoSEQ multiplex PCR. Here the sample spans some 77,000 clones, approximately 92% being singletons. The starting material was CD4+ or CD8+ T cells sorted from blood, obtained in a trial of the OX40 agonist ivuxolimab. The source is an adult with an advanced solid tumor such as melanoma, head and neck, liver or kidney cancer.

The chain employs TRBV9 and TRBJ1-1; no clear D. The CDR3 extends over 13 amino acids. Trimming shortened V by 0 bases and J by 4 bases, and 7 bases separated the two germline ends. Germline V CDR1 and CDR2: SGDLS, YYNGEE. The CDR3: CASSVEMGTEAFF. CDR3 nucleotides: TGTGCCAGCAGCGTAGAGATGGGCACTGAAGCTTTCTTT.

This chain joins TRBV6-1 and TRBJ2-7; D gene unclear. The germline V and J ends were trimmed by 6 bases and 2 bases, with 17 bases remaining between them. CDR3 length: 15 amino acids. The germline V gene encodes CDR1 MNHNS and CDR2 SASEGT. For the CDR3, the DNA is TGTGCCAGCAGATTACTAAGCTTGAACCCCTACGAGCAGTACTTC. Protein sequence: CASRLLSLNPYEQYF.

About this clone itself: The same CDR3 is also encoded by other DNA sequences in this sample. The rearrangement links TRBV18 to TRBJ2-5; D may be TRBD2 (5 bases). CDR1 KGHSH and CDR2 LQKENI come from the germline V gene. This CDR3 comprises 12 residues. V lost 3 bases and J 4 bases, leaving 6 bases between the germline ends. In DNA, the CDR3 is TGTGCCAGCTCACCCGGAGGAGAGACCCAGTACTTC. Protein sequence: CASSPGGETQYF. Complete variable domain (other parts from reference TRBV18 and TRBJ2-5): NAGVMQNPRHLVRRRGQEARLRCSPMKGHSHVYWYRQLPEEGLKFMVYLQKENIIDESGMPKERFSAEFPKEGPSILRIQQVVRGDSAAYFCASSPGGETQYFGPGTRLLVL.

V and J are TRBV10-3 and TRBJ1-2; possible D gene TRBD1, 6 bases. Germline-derived CDR1 and CDR2 are ENHRY and SYGVKD. CDR3 length: 15 residues. Trimming took 2 bases from V and 1 from J, leaving 11 bases between them. The CDR3 loop is CAISELRGDNYGYTF. The DNA of the CDR3 is TGTGCCATCAGTGAGCTGAGGGGGGATAACTATGGCTACACCTTC.

The chain links TRBV6-5 to TRBJ1-1; D gene uncertain. This CDR3 contains 13 residues. Germline V lookup: CDR1 MNHEY, CDR2 SVGAGI. V was pared by 6 bases and J by 6 bases, with 14 bases between. The CDR3 loop reads CASRMTEPPEAFF. DNA for the CDR3: TGTGCCAGCAGAATGACTGAGCCTCCTGAAGCTTTCTTT.

The genes are TRBV23-1 and TRBJ2-7, with 7 bases fitting TRBD1. TRBV23-1 is labeled an ORF, and its function is uncertain. The ends lost 4 bases at V and 9 bases at J; junction bases unmatched: 15. The CDR3 is 15 amino acids. CDR3 sequence reads: CASSLLRQGWSGQYF. CDR3 DNA: TGCGCCAGCAGTCTCCTAAGACAGGGCTGGTCTGGGCAGTACTTC.

This chain connects TRBV6-5 to TRBJ2-7, with D hard to call. CDR1 MNHEY and CDR2 SVGAGI come from the germline V gene. Trimming took off 5 bases at V and 4 bases at J, with 15 bases between the two ends. The CDR3 has 14 amino acids. CDR3 region: CASSPRLWDYEQYF. The CDR3 coding sequence is TGTGCCAGCAGTCCCCGACTCTGGGATTACGAGCAGTACTTC.

J is TRBJ2-1 and V is TRBV28; 7 positions match TRBD2. The ends lost 3 bases at V and 10 bases at J; junction bases unmatched: 12. The germline CDR1 and CDR2 sequences are MDHEN and SYDVKM. This CDR3 contains 15 residues. The CDR3: CASSLGGEGTGEQFF. CDR3 DNA: TGTGCCAGCAGTTTGGGAGGGGAGGGTACAGGAGAGCAGTTCTTC.

The gene calls are TRBV5-4 and TRBJ2-2; no firm D call. The CDR3 extends over 15 amino acids. Germline V CDR1 and CDR2: SGHNT, YYREEE (reference sequence). Trimming left V 0 bases short and J 4 bases short, with 10 bases between. Here the CDR3 DNA reads TGTGCCAGCAGCTTGGGCTCCCCGAGCACCGGGGAGCTGTTTTTT. Its protein product is CASSLGSPSTGELFF.

The V and J genes are TRBV18 and TRBJ2-1; the match to TRBD1 covers 8 bases. V lost 4 bases, J lost 7 bases, and 6 bases stayed unmatched. This CDR3 has 14 amino acids. From germline, CDR1 is KGHSH and CDR2 LQKENI. In DNA form, the CDR3 reads TGTGCCAGCTCACTCGGACAGGGCGGGAATGAGCAGTTCTTC. It codes for CASSLGQGGNEQFF.

The chain couples TRBV19 to TRBJ2-7; the D is unclear. Per the germline V gene, CDR1 is LNHDA and CDR2 is SQIVND (reference sequence). There are 14 residues in the CDR3. V dropped 1 base and J dropped 0 bases, with 7 bases sitting between them. CDR3 residues: CASSIGGTSYEQYF. CDR3 nucleotides: TGTGCCAGTAGTATAGGCGGCACCTCCTACGAGCAGTACTTC.

The J gene is TRBJ2-7, the V gene TRBV6-1; TRBD2 aligns across 9 bases. The CDR3 runs to 15 residues. J lost 2 bases, V lost 6 bases, and 8 bases had no gene match. Germline V gene sequence: CDR1 MNHNS, CDR2 SASEGT. The CDR3: CASRASGKSPYEQYF. The CDR3 coding sequence is TGTGCCAGCAGGGCTAGCGGGAAGTCTCCCTACGAGCAGTACTTC.

The V and J genes are TRBV5-4 and TRBJ1-2; D remains unclear. Trimming removed 0 bases from V and 6 bases from J, with 9 bases in between. This CDR3 has 13 amino acids. Germline V gives CDR1 SGHNT, CDR2 YYREEE (reference sequence). CDR3 protein: CASSLGPGDGYTF. CDR3 bases: TGTGCCAGCAGCTTGGGTCCCGGAGATGGCTACACCTTC.

The rearrangement joins TRBV5-1 to TRBJ2-1; TRBD2 matches 8 bases. J lost 8 bases, V lost 0 bases, and 19 bases had no gene match. The CDR3 is 19 amino acids. Germline loops: CDR1 SGHRS, CDR2 YFSETQ. The CDR3 region is CASSLEGGIREGIRDEQFF. CDR3 in DNA: TGCGCCAGCAGCTTGGAAGGTGGGATCCGGGAGGGCATCCGGGATGAGCAGTTCTTC.

This clone was observed once. The chain combines TRBV15 with TRBJ2-5; TRBD2 matches at 14 bases. J gave up 4 bases and V 0 bases, and 7 bases lay outside the gene matches. This CDR3 is built from 18 residues. Looked up from germline, CDR1 is LNHNV and CDR2 is YYDKDF (reference sequence). For the CDR3, the DNA is TGTGCCACCAGCAGAGAGGGGACTAGCGGGAGTTTTAGAGAGACCCAGTACTTC. Translating gives CATSREGTSGSFRETQYF.

This sequence joins TRBV11-2 and TRBJ1-1; D uncertain. Germline CDR1 reads SGHAT; CDR2 reads FQNNGV. V lost 4 bases and J 5 bases, leaving 11 bases between the germline ends. The CDR3 extends over 13 amino acids. DNA for the CDR3: TGTGCCAGCAGCTCCACCAGGTGGACTGAAGCTTTCTTT. It is translated as CASSSTRWTEAFF.

V is TRBV2 and J is TRBJ2-1; 9 bases fit TRBD2. With V trimmed by 7 bases and J by 6 bases, 13 bases remained unmatched. Germline CDR1 reads SNHLY; CDR2 reads FYNNEI. The CDR3 length is 16 residues. The CDR3 bases are TGTGCCAGCACGAAAGAGGGCGGGAGGGCCTTCAATGAGCAGTTCTTC. Its translation: CASTKEGGRAFNEQFF.

V gene TRBV5-8 combines with J gene TRBJ2-5, with TRBD1 as a possible D gene (5 bases). Germline loops: CDR1 SGHTS, CDR2 YDEGEE. This CDR3 comprises 15 residues. V was trimmed by 1 base and J by 1 base, leaving 11 bases between them. The CDR3 is CASSLLRTFQETQYF. The CDR3 DNA is TGTGCCAGCAGCTTGTTAAGGACATTCCAAGAGACCCAGTACTTC.

The V call is TRBV18, the J call TRBJ1-1; D is unclear. Trimming shortened V by 6 bases and J by 1 base, and 12 bases separated the two germline ends. This CDR3 contains 14 residues. The V gene's germline CDR1 is KGHSH and CDR2 LQKENI. The chain's CDR3 is CASSPPPGNTEAFF. CDR3 bases: TGTGCCAGCTCTCCTCCTCCGGGGAACACTGAAGCTTTCTTT.

The chain recombines TRBV5-1 with TRBJ2-6; no clear D. The V end was cut by 1 base, the J end by 7 bases, with 12 bases between. This CDR3 contains 15 residues. Germline V gene sequence: CDR1 SGHRS, CDR2 YFSETQ. The CDR3 region is CASSLYSREANVLTF. CDR3 nucleotide sequence: TGCGCCAGCAGCTTGTACAGCCGAGAAGCCAACGTCCTGACTTTC.

In regard to this clone: A junction end diverges from the germline sequence, so it may reflect a read error. The rearrangement uses TRBV7-7 and TRBJ2-5; D may match TRBD1 or TRBD2 (5 bases each). The J call is doubtful: the DNA matches TRBJ2-7 better. CDR1 SSHAT and CDR2 FNYEAQ come from the germline V gene (reference sequence). This CDR3 has 14 residues. The CDR3 is CASSQGVGVYEQYF. In nucleotides, the CDR3 is TGTGCTAGCAGCCAGGGAGTGGGAGTCTACGAGCAGTACTTC.

The V and J genes are TRBV27 and TRBJ1-2; no reliable D call. This CDR3 is built from 13 residues. The V and J ends lost 3 bases and 2 bases respectively, with 7 bases between them. Looked up from germline, CDR1 is MNHEY and CDR2 is SMNVEV (reference sequence). The CDR3 DNA follows: TGTGCCAGCAGTTTCGGAGGAAACTATGGCTACACCTTC. It yields the protein CASSFGGNYGYTF.